This T cell receptor (beta chain) was retrieved from a study of brain T cells in children with intractable seizures. Study-wide points: HCMV serostatus was not known, and viral specificity came from CDR3 similarity only. Pre-surgery blood may have been undersampled, hiding some clones.

As regards this clone: Its specificity is unknown.

Time point noted: blood from clinic visit 5 months post-surgery; TSC patient then seizure free. Patients received at least one anti-epileptic drug before surgery. With 4 bases removed from V and 11 bases from J, the gap between germline ends came to 14 bases. CDR3 size: 12 residues. Germline CDR1 reads LGHDT; CDR2 reads YNNKEL (reference sequence). The method was immunoSEQ multiplex PCR; TCRdb's version includes in-frame clones alone and lacks a portion of them. Of hundreds of thousands of clones in the sample, about 93% are singletons; the top ten hold roughly 5.8%. Sequencing was performed on peripheral blood, taken less than 6 months after surgery. This receptor was identified in a boy younger than two with tuberous sclerosis and intractable seizures. This chain connects TRBV3-1 (or the pseudogene TRBV3-2) to TRBJ2-5, with a weak D call TRBD2 (6 bases). CDR3 region: CASSPTEGTQYF. In DNA, the CDR3 is TGTGCCAGCAGCCCAACGGAGGGCACTCAGTACTTC.